This TCR beta chain was recorded in a study of T cells in localized non-small cell lung cancer. V lost 9 bases and J lost 0, with 9 bases in between. CDR1 and CDR2 from the germline V gene are MNHEY and SVGAGI. The CDR3 consists of 13 residues. The data were produced by immunoSEQ multiplex PCR, yet TCRdb's version contains in-frame clones alone and is incomplete. Of tens of thousands of clones in the sample, over 75% were seen once. The material was peripheral blood, obtained before any cancer treatment. The sequence derives from a male donor aged 60 or over with stage I squamous cell lung carcinoma. This chain connects TRBV6-5 to TRBJ2-1; D is uncertain. The CDR3 here is CASQISSYNEQFF. CDR3 bases: TGTGCCAGTCAAATAAGCTCCTACAATGAGCAGTTCTTC.